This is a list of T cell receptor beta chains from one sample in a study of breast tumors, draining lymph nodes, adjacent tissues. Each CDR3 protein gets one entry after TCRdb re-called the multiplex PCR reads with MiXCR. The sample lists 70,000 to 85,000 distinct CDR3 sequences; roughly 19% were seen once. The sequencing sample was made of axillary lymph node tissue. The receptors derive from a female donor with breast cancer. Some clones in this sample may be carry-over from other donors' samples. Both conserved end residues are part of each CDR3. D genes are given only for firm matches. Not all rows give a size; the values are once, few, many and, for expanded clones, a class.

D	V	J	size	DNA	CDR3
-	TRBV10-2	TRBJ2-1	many	TGCGCCAGCGGCGGAGGGCTATCTGGTGAGCAGTTCTTC	CASGGGLSGEQFF
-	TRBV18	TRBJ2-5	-	TGTGCCAGCTCAGTCGGACAGAAAGAGACCCAGTACTTC	CASSVGQKETQYF
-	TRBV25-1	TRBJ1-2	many	TGTGCCAGCAGTGAATATTTTGAACAGGCCGGCACCGTTGGCTACACCTTC	CASSEYFEQAGTVGYTF
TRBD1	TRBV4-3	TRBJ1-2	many	TGCGCCAGCAGCCAAGAACCGGGACAGAATTTTTATGGCTACACCTTC	CASSQEPGQNFYGYTF
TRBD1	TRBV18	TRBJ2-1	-	TGTGCCAGCTCACCACCGGGACAGGCCGAGCAGTTCTTC	CASSPPGQAEQFF
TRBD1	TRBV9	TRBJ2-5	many	TGTGCCAGCAGCGCTCTCGGACAGGGAGAGACCCAGTACTTC	CASSALGQGETQYF
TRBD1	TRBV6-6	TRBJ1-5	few	TGTGCCAGCAGTTACGGGACAGGGGTGGGGCAGCCCCAGCATTTT	CASSYGTGVGQPQHF
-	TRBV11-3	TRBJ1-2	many	TGTGCCAGCAGCTTAGATGGCCCCTCAGGGCCCAACTATGGCTACACCTTC	CASSLDGPSGPNYGYTF
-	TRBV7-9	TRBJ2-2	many	TGTGCCAGCATCGTCGAGTGGGGACTGCACTACACCGGGGAGCTGTTTTTT	CASIVEWGLHYTGELFF
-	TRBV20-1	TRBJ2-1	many	TGCAGTGCTAGGGAGGGCTCCTACAATGAGCAGTTCTTC	CSAREGSYNEQFF
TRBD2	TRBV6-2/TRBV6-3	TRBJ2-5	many	TGTGCCAGCAGTTGGGGTAGCGGGAACCAAGAGACCCAGTACTTC	CASSWGSGNQETQYF
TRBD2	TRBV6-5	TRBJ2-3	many	TGTGCCAGCAGTTACCGAGTCGGGACTAGCATAACAGATACGCAGTATTTT	CASSYRVGTSITDTQYF
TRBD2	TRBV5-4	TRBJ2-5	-	TGTGCCAGCAGCGGGGGACTAGCGGGACTGCAAGAGACCCAGTACTTC	CASSGGLAGLQETQYF
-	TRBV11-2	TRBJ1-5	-	TGTGCCAGCAGCTACGACGTGGGAGGCAATCAGCCCCAGCATTTT	CASSYDVGGNQPQHF
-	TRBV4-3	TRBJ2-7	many	TGCGCCAGACCTCAGGGACCCAACTCCTACGAGCAGTACTTC	CARPQGPNSYEQYF
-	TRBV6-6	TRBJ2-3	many	TGTGCCAGCAGTGAGACGGGAGATACGCAGTATTTT	CASSETGDTQYF
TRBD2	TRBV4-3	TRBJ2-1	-	TGCGCCAGCAGCCCCTGTGGGGAGGGCTCCTACAATGAGCAGTTCTTC	CASSPCGEGSYNEQFF
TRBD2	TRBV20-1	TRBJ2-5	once	TGCAGTGCTAGAGATAGTTTAAAGGGACTAGCGGGGGAGAAGACCCAGTACTTC	CSARDSLKGLAGEKTQYF
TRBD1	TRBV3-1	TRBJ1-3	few	TGTGCCAGCAGCCAAGTCTACAGGGGCTCTGGAAACACCATATATTTT	CASSQVYRGSGNTIYF
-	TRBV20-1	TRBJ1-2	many	TGCAGTGCTAGTCACTATGGCTACACCTTC	CSASHYGYTF